The 25 T cell receptor beta chains given below trace back to one sample, sequenced in a study of cytomegalovirus exposure and HLA in healthy donors. The primer mix had 60 Vbeta and 13 Jbeta primers. Data came from immunoSEQ multiplex PCR; TCRdb stores just in-frame clones and leaves some out. This table holds around 55,000 clones, more than 75% found once. Specimen: PBMCs. These receptor sequences come from a female donor in good health and CMV-seronegative.

The rearrangement links TRBV6-1 to TRBJ1-2, with D unresolved. Per the germline V gene, CDR1 is MNHNS and CDR2 is SASEGT. The CDR3 loop spans 13 amino acids. The V gene lost 6 bases and the J gene lost 6 bases, with 14 bases spanning the gap. Written as DNA, the CDR3 is TGTGCCAGCAGCCCGGTGTGGGAGAATGGCTACACCTTC. This codes for CASSPVWENGYTF.

The genes are TRBV6-5 and TRBJ1-1; D may be TRBD1 (6 bases). Germline CDR1 and CDR2: MNHEY and SVGAGI. The CDR3 sequence is 13 residues long. V gave up 6 bases and J gave up 0 bases, with 8 bases separating them. CDR3 nucleotides: TGTGCCAGCAGAAGGACAGTGAACACTGAAGCTTTCTTT. Its translation: CASRRTVNTEAFF.

This clone was observed once. The genes are TRBV4-1 and TRBJ2-1; D might be TRBD1 (6 bases). CDR1 and CDR2 from the germline V gene are MGHRA and YSYEKL. Trimming shortened V by 4 bases and J by 2 bases, and 15 bases separated the two germline ends. This CDR3 spans 16 amino acids. This chain's CDR3 is CASSLLGAGAYNEQFF. The CDR3, as DNA: TGCGCCAGCAGCCTCCTCGGGGCAGGGGCCTACAATGAGCAGTTCTTC.

This chain uses TRBV5-6 with TRBJ2-3, with 15 positions matching TRBD2. This CDR3 spans 18 amino acids. V shed 1 base, J shed 6 bases, and the junction held 9 bases outside the gene matches. Per germline, CDR1 SGHDT and CDR2 YYEEEE. DNA for the CDR3: TGTGCCAGCAGCTTGCCGGGACTAGCGGGGGGTGGTGCCGATACGCAGTATTTT. The encoded protein is CASSLPGLAGGGADTQYF.

The J gene is TRBJ1-4, the V gene TRBV6-1, with a possible D match to TRBD1 (6 bases). This CDR3 is 14 amino acids long. CDR1 and CDR2 from the germline V gene are MNHNS and SASEGT. The germline V and J ends were trimmed by 5 bases and 2 bases, with 9 bases remaining between them. CDR3 protein: CASSKDRTNEKLFF. The CDR3, as DNA: TGTGCCAGCAGTAAAGACAGGACTAATGAAAAACTGTTTTTT.

The chain couples TRBV10-3 to TRBJ2-4; perhaps TRBD1 as D (5 bases). Germline V gene sequence: CDR1 ENHRY, CDR2 SYGVKD. V lost 7 bases to trimming and J lost 6 bases, with 13 bases between them. The CDR3 contains 13 residues. The CDR3 sequence is CAIKGNGGNIQYF. The DNA of the CDR3 is TGTGCCATCAAGGGGAATGGCGGAAACATTCAGTACTTC.

The chain has TRBV29-1 and TRBJ1-2; possibly TRBD1 for D (6 bases). V was pared by 0 bases and J by 4 bases, with 12 bases between. CDR3 size: 14 residues. Germline CDR1 is SQVTM and CDR2 is ANQGSEA. The CDR3 DNA is TGCAGCGTTGAAGACCCCGGACAGTTCTATGGCTACACCTTC. It specifies CSVEDPGQFYGYTF.

The V gene is TRBV5-1, the J gene TRBJ2-4; no clear D gene. This CDR3 spans 18 amino acids. Germline V lookup: CDR1 SGHRS, CDR2 YFSETQ. Deletions cut 3 bases from V and 0 bases from J, with 19 bases between. Here the CDR3 reads CASSSVQDPTLAKNIQYF. The CDR3 DNA sequence: TGCGCCAGCAGCTCTGTCCAAGATCCTACTCTAGCCAAAAACATTCAGTACTTC.

This CDR3 reads CASSLAHPQHEQYF. CDR3 DNA sequence: TGTGCCAGCAGCTTGGCACATCCTCAACACGAGCAGTACTTC. The rearrangement joins TRBV5-6 to TRBJ2-7; D ambiguous. The CDR3 is 14 amino acids. Germline V gives CDR1 SGHDT, CDR2 YYEEEE. V was cut by 0 bases and J by 5 bases, with 12 bases left in between.

The V call is TRBV9, the J call TRBJ2-1; perhaps TRBD2 as D (7 bases). CDR1 is SGDLS and CDR2 is YYNGEE in the germline V gene. V lost 0 bases to trimming and J lost 5 bases, with 12 bases between them. This CDR3 has 15 amino acids. The CDR3 nucleotides read TGTGCCAGCAGCGTAGGGTGGGGGGGCAACAATGAGCAGTTCTTC. Its translation is CASSVGWGGNNEQFF.

This sequence joins TRBV7-9 and TRBJ2-3, with D possibly matching TRBD2 (6 bases). Per germline, CDR1 SEHNR and CDR2 FQNEAQ (reference sequence). With 3 bases removed from V and 1 base from J, the gap between germline ends came to 11 bases. This CDR3 contains 15 residues. CDR3 DNA sequence: TGTGCCAGCAGCTTCGGGACTGCTCGCACAGATACGCAGTATTTT. Translation gives CASSFGTARTDTQYF.

CDR3 sequence: CASSLGGTGRDEQYF. In DNA form, the CDR3 reads TGTGCCAGCAGCTTAGGGGGGACAGGGAGGGACGAGCAGTACTTC. The V and J genes are TRBV7-9 and TRBJ2-7, with 9 bases matching TRBD1. CDR3 length equals 15 residues. V dropped 1 base and J dropped 5; count of bases not matched to a gene: 6. Germline CDR1 and CDR2: SEHNR and FQNEAQ (reference sequence).

The V gene is TRBV5-6, the J gene TRBJ1-2; 9 nucleotides agree with TRBD1. The germline V gene has CDR1 SGHDT and CDR2 YYEEEE. Unmatched junction bases numbered 8, after V lost 7 bases and J lost 4 bases. The CDR3 loop spans 14 amino acids. The CDR3 spells CASAQRTGVYGYTF. CDR3 bases: TGTGCCAGCGCCCAGCGGACAGGGGTCTATGGCTACACCTTC.

Turning to this clone: The same CDR3 is also encoded by other DNA sequences in this sample. The DNA for the CDR3 is TGTGCCAGCAGCTTATCCGGGGGAGGCACCGGGGAGCTGTTTTTT. Translating it yields CASSLSGGGTGELFF. V gene TRBV11-2 combines with J gene TRBJ2-2; tentatively, D is TRBD2 (6 bases). The V and J ends lost 2 bases and 4 bases respectively, with 11 bases between them. The length of the CDR3 is 15 residues. The germline CDR1 and CDR2 sequences are SGHAT and FQNNGV.

The chain uses TRBV6-5 and TRBJ1-1, with D tentatively TRBD1 (5 bases). The CDR3 loop spans 14 amino acids. The V end lost 2 bases, the J end lost 2 bases, and 9 bases lay between the germline ends. The germline V gene encodes CDR1 MNHEY and CDR2 SVGAGI. CDR3 in DNA: TGTGCCAGCAGTTACGGGGCGGCTAACACTGAAGCTTTCTTT. Its protein is CASSYGAANTEAFF.

V is TRBV2 and J is TRBJ1-4, with 7 bases that match TRBD1. With V trimmed by 4 bases and J by 6 bases, 5 bases remained unmatched. The CDR3 length is 14 residues. Germline loops: CDR1 SNHLY, CDR2 FYNNEI. Written as DNA, the CDR3 is TGTGCCAGCAGTGTCGACAGGGCGCATGAAAAACTGTTTTTT. Translating it yields CASSVDRAHEKLFF.

The J gene is TRBJ1-2, the V gene TRBV11-3; TRBD1 matches 10 bases. V trimming: 3 bases; J trimming: 2 bases; junction bases outside the gene matches: 9. Germline values: CDR1 SGHNT, CDR2 YENEEA. CDR3 size: 17 residues. The CDR3 region is CASSLRDRGGLNYGYTF. In DNA form, the CDR3 reads TGTGCCAGCAGCTTGCGGGACAGGGGAGGCCTAAACTATGGCTACACCTTC. Together with reference TRBV11-3 and TRBJ1-2, the CDR3 gives the full variable domain: EAGVVQSPRYKIIEKKQPVAFWCNPISGHNTLYWYLQNLGQGPELLIRYENEEAVDDSQLPKDRFSAERLKGVDSTLKIQPAELGDSAVYLCASSLRDRGGLNYGYTFGSGTRLTVV.

This chain uses TRBV18 with TRBJ2-2, with TRBD1 as a possible D gene (5 bases). The CDR3 covers 15 residues. Trimming shortened V by 3 bases and J by 6 bases, and 14 bases separated the two germline ends. Germline V lookup: CDR1 KGHSH, CDR2 LQKENI. The CDR3: CASSPQGRWSGELFF. CDR3 nucleotides: TGTGCCAGCTCACCGCAGGGTCGATGGTCCGGGGAGCTGTTTTTT.

This chain joins TRBV6-1 and TRBJ1-5; D is possibly TRBD1 (5 bases). In germline, CDR1 is MNHNS, CDR2 SASEGT. The CDR3 runs 14 residues. Trimming pared 5 bases from V and 4 bases from J, leaving 12 bases between. The CDR3 nucleotides read TGTGCCAGCAGTCAGGGAACCCTGAATCAGCCCCAGCATTTT. It encodes CASSQGTLNQPQHF.

The rearrangement links TRBV2 to TRBJ1-2; 10 nucleotides agree with TRBD1. From germline, CDR1 is SNHLY and CDR2 FYNNEI. The CDR3 is 17 amino acids. J was trimmed by 6 bases and V by 8 bases; bases with no gene match: 18. The CDR3 spells CASDRLGTGASRNGYTF. The CDR3 coding sequence is TGTGCCAGCGATAGATTAGGGACAGGGGCTTCGAGGAATGGCTACACCTTC.

This sequence joins TRBV19 and TRBJ1-3, with D tentatively TRBD1 (5 bases). The V and J ends lost 6 bases and 2 bases respectively, with 11 bases between them. This CDR3 has 14 amino acids. The germline gives CDR1 LNHDA, CDR2 SQIVND (reference sequence). Written as DNA, the CDR3 is TGTGCCAGTAGGAATTCGGGGGCTGGAAACACCATATATTTT. Translation: CASRNSGAGNTIYF. The variable domain in full, completed from reference TRBV19 and TRBJ1-3, reads DGGITQSPKYLFRKEGQNVTLSCEQNLNHDAMYWYRQDPGQGLRLIYYSQIVNDFQKGDIAEGYSVSREKKESFPLTVTSAQKNPTAFYLCASRNSGAGNTIYFGEGSWLTVV.

The rearrangement joins TRBV11-1 to TRBJ2-6; D is perhaps TRBD2 (6 bases). This CDR3 is 16 amino acids long. V lost 5 bases and J lost 0, with 11 bases in between. Looked up from germline, CDR1 is SGHAT and CDR2 is FQDESV (reference sequence). The DNA for the CDR3 is TGTGCCAGCAGCCAGGGACTCCACTCTGGGGCCAACGTCCTGACTTTC. Translated, it gives CASSQGLHSGANVLTF.

The V and J genes are TRBV5-4 and TRBJ2-1; 9 bases are shared with TRBD2. Germline loops: CDR1 SGHNT, CDR2 YYREEE (reference sequence). V lost 0 bases to trimming and J lost 0 bases; unmatched junction nucleotides: 13. This CDR3 spans 20 amino acids. The CDR3 region has the DNA TGTGCCAGCAGCTTGGGTGGTCTAGCGGGGAGCACTAGCTCCTACAATGAGCAGTTCTTC. Amino acid sequence: CASSLGGLAGSTSSYNEQFF.

The chain has TRBV5-1 and TRBJ1-4; the match to TRBD1 covers 8 bases. The ends lost 1 base at V and 4 bases at J; junction bases unmatched: 6. This CDR3 is 16 amino acids long. Germline CDR1 is SGHRS and CDR2 is YFSETQ. The CDR3 DNA follows: TGCGCCAGCAGCTTGCGATCCGACAGGGGTAATGAAAAACTGTTTTTT. Translation: CASSLRSDRGNEKLFF.

The J gene is TRBJ2-3, the V gene TRBV4-3; 8 nucleotides match TRBD2. Germline V lookup: CDR1 LGHNA, CDR2 YSLEER. The CDR3 runs 19 residues. V lost 0 bases and J lost 1; bases outside the gene matches: 12. DNA of the CDR3: TGCGCCAGCAGCCAAGATCTGCCCGGGGGGGCCCGGGGCACAGATACGCAGTATTTT. Its translation: CASSQDLPGGARGTDTQYF.